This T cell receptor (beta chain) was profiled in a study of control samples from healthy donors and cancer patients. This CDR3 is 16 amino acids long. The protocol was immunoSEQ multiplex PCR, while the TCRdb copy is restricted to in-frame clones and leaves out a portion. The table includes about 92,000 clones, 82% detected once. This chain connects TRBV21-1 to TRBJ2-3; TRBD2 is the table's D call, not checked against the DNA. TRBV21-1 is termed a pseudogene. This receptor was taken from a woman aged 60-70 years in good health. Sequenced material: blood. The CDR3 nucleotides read TGTGCCAGCAGCGCTACCGGGACTAGCGACACAGATACGCAGTATTTT. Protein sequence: CASSATGTSDTDTQYF.